This is a list of T cell receptor beta chains from one sample in a study of T cells after yellow fever vaccination. MiXCR, applied by TCRdb to the 5' RACE reads, yields one record per CDR3 protein. The table includes about 74,000 distinct CDR3 sequences, more than 5.5% detected once. Sequencing used CD8+ T cells sorted from PBMCs, obtained more than 4 days after the first yellow fever vaccination. The receptors come from a man between 18 and 29 years old who received the YFV17D yellow fever vaccine. CDR3s include the opening cysteine and the closing phenylalanine or tryptophan. A D gene is named only where the DNA matches it firmly. Size values are once, few and many counts, or a class for expanded clones, and some rows have none.

V	D	size	J	length	DNA	CDR3
TRBV5-1	TRBD1	NA	TRBJ2-3	17	TGCGCCAGCGCTGCTACTCATGGGACAGGCCTCACAGATACGCAGTATTTT	CASAATHGTGLTDTQYF
TRBV5-1	NA	many	TRBJ2-4	10	TGCGCCAGCAGTGGAAACATTCAGTACTTC	CASSGNIQYF
TRBV7-2	NA	many	TRBJ2-2	15	TGTGCCAGCACCCTTGGGCAGGGGTGGTCCGGGGAGCTGTTTTTT	CASTLGQGWSGELFF
TRBV7-8	TRBD2	few	TRBJ2-1	17	TGTGCCAGCAGCTTATTTACCTGGACTAGCGCTAACAATGAGCAGTTCTTC	CASSLFTWTSANNEQFF
TRBV4-3	NA	NA	TRBJ1-1	15	TGCGCCAGCAGCCAAGAAGGGGCCATGAACACTGAAGCTTTCTTT	CASSQEGAMNTEAFF
TRBV5-1	TRBD1	few	TRBJ1-1	16	TGCGCCAGCAGCCCCGACAGGGTCTACATGAACACTGAAGCTTTCTTT	CASSPDRVYMNTEAFF
TRBV29-1	NA	NA	TRBJ1-2	16	TGCAGCGTTGACGGGTTTGGGGCCGCGGGGGACTATGGCTACACCTTC	CSVDGFGAAGDYGYTF
TRBV20-1	NA	many	TRBJ1-1	13	TGCAGTGCTAGAGATTGGGACGGCACTGAAGCTTTCTTT	CSARDWDGTEAFF
TRBV27	TRBD1	many	TRBJ2-1	15	TGTGCCAGCAGTAGGGGGACAGTCTCCTACAATGAGCAGTTCTTC	CASSRGTVSYNEQFF
TRBV4-1	NA	many	TRBJ2-2	16	TGCGCCAGCAGCAGGCGAGGGGTTCCTAACACCGGGGAGCTGTTTTTT	CASSRRGVPNTGELFF
TRBV7-6	TRBD1	NA	TRBJ2-7	15	TGTGCCAGCAGCCCCACAGGGGGAGATCCCTACGAGCAGTACTTC	CASSPTGGDPYEQYF
TRBV28	TRBD2	NA	TRBJ2-5	14	TGTGCCAGCAGTCGACTGGGAGGGCAAGAGACCCAGTACTTC	CASSRLGGQETQYF
TRBV9	NA	NA	TRBJ2-6	13	TGTGCCAGCAGCGCCCCCGGGGCCAACGTCCTGACTTTC	CASSAPGANVLTF
TRBV6-1	NA	many	TRBJ1-2	12	TGTGCCAGCAGCCTGGGGGCGGAAGGCTACACCTTC	CASSLGAEGYTF
TRBV11-1	NA	few	TRBJ2-7	18	TGTGCCAGCAGCTCAAATGTCGGAAGGGGTCCTTCCTCCTACGAGCAGTACTTC	CASSSNVGRGPSSYEQYF
TRBV19	NA	few	TRBJ2-1	13	TGTGCCAGTAGTATAGGTGCGGGAAATGAGCAGTTCTTC	CASSIGAGNEQFF
TRBV11-1	TRBD1	few	TRBJ2-2	18	TGTGCCAGCAGCTCCTCGCGGGACAGGGATCCCCACACCGGGGAGCTGTTTTTT	CASSSSRDRDPHTGELFF
TRBV20-1	NA	few	TRBJ2-2	15	TGCAGTGCTAGAGAATGGGGTTCGAACACCGGGGAGCTGTTTTTT	CSAREWGSNTGELFF
TRBV6-5	NA	few	TRBJ2-5	17	TGTGCCAGCAGTTACGACGGTTTGAGGGGGGGATTGGAGACCCAGTACTTC	CASSYDGLRGGLETQYF
TRBV11-2	TRBD2	NA	TRBJ2-5	16	TGTGCCAGCAGCTTAGAGTCCCCCGGGGGGGCAGAGACCCAGTACTTC	CASSLESPGGAETQYF
TRBV12-3/TRBV12-4	NA	NA	TRBJ2-5	14	TGTGCCAGCAGTTCCCCGATGGGGGGAGAGACCCAGTACTTC	CASSSPMGGETQYF
TRBV9	TRBD1	many	TRBJ2-7	13	TGTGCCAGCAGCGCATACGGGACAGGGGAGCAGTACTTC	CASSAYGTGEQYF
TRBV20-1	NA	few	TRBJ2-7	11	TGCAGTGTTGCTGGCGGGTGGGAGCAGTACTTC	CSVAGGWEQYF
TRBV12-3/TRBV12-4	TRBD2	many	TRBJ2-7	13	TGTGCCAGCAGTTCGGGCCCGGGGGGCGAGCAGTACTTC	CASSSGPGGEQYF
TRBV12-3/TRBV12-4	NA	few	TRBJ2-7	12	TGTGCCAGCAGTCCGACACACTACGAGCAGTACTTC	CASSPTHYEQYF
TRBV7-9	TRBD1	few	TRBJ1-4	14	TGTGCCAGCAGCTCGACAGGGTCGAATGAAAAACTGTTTTTT	CASSSTGSNEKLFF
TRBV7-2	NA	many	TRBJ1-5	15	TGTGCCAGCAGCTTAGGAGGCAGGTCAAATCAGCCCCAGCATTTT	CASSLGGRSNQPQHF
TRBV4-3	NA	many	TRBJ2-7	15	TGCGCCAGCAGCCAAGATCTGGGTATCAGCTACGAGCAGTACTTC	CASSQDLGISYEQYF
TRBV4-2	NA	NA	TRBJ2-7	18	TGTGCCAGCAGCCAAGAGCCACATTTATACGGGGCCTCCTACGAGCAGTACTTC	CASSQEPHLYGASYEQYF
TRBV7-9	NA	many	TRBJ2-5	13	TGTGCCAGCAGCCGAGACAACCAAGAGACCCAGTACTTC	CASSRDNQETQYF
TRBV4-1	NA	NA	TRBJ2-1	17	TGCGCCAGCAGCCAAGAACCCATCCGGGACACCCACAATGAGCAGTTCTTC	CASSQEPIRDTHNEQFF
TRBV6-2/TRBV6-3	NA	many	TRBJ1-1	13	TGTGCCAGCAGTTACTCGCGGGCCACTGAAGCTTTCTTT	CASSYSRATEAFF
TRBV4-1	NA	NA	TRBJ1-2	14	TGCGCCAGCAGCCAAGACGCCAGGACGTATGGCTACACCTTC	CASSQDARTYGYTF
TRBV6-5	NA	NA	TRBJ2-2	16	TGTGCCAGCAGTTACTCGTCAACGGGGGTAGGGTGGGAGCTGTTTTTT	CASSYSSTGVGWELFF
TRBV10-1	NA	many	TRBJ2-1	15	TGCGCCAGCAGTGAGTCGGCGGGGCCGGGAAATGAGCAGTTCTTC	CASSESAGPGNEQFF
TRBV7-6	NA	many	TRBJ1-5	17	TGTGCCAGCAGCTTTTTCCAGCACATGTATAGCAATCAGCCCCAGCATTTT	CASSFFQHMYSNQPQHF
TRBV19	NA	few	TRBJ1-2	10	TGTGCCAGTAGAAGGGGCGGCTACACCTTC	CASRRGGYTF
TRBV12-3/TRBV12-4	NA	many	TRBJ2-3	11	TGTGCCAGCAGTTTAATAGGTTTGCAGTATTTT	CASSLIGLQYF
TRBV3-1	TRBD1	few	TRBJ2-1	16	TGTGCCAGCAGCGATACAGGGGCCTCATGGGCGGATGAGCAGTTCTTC	CASSDTGASWADEQFF
TRBV5-4	NA	few	TRBJ2-1	15	TGTGCCAGCACCCTCGGGGGAGGTTTCGGGGATGAGCAGTTCTTC	CASTLGGGFGDEQFF
TRBV13	TRBD1	NA	TRBJ1-6	16	TGTGCCAGCAGCTGGCGGGACAGGGGGCCGGGGTCACCCCTCCACTTT	CASSWRDRGPGSPLHF
TRBV6-1	TRBD1	many	TRBJ1-5	15	TGTGCCAGCACCCAAGGGACAGGGGGCGATCAGCCCCAGCATTTT	CASTQGTGGDQPQHF
TRBV14	NA	many	TRBJ2-1	15	TGTGCCAGCAGCCAATATAAAAGCTCCTACAATGAGCAGTTCTTC	CASSQYKSSYNEQFF
TRBV27	NA	few	TRBJ2-7	12	TGTGCCAGCACATGGGGGTCCCACGAGCAGTACTTC	CASTWGSHEQYF
TRBV7-2	NA	many	TRBJ1-2	13	TGTGCCAGCAGCTCGACAGCCGGAGGAGGCTACACCTTC	CASSSTAGGGYTF
TRBV20-1	NA	NA	TRBJ1-1	14	TGCAGTGCTAGGGGCCGGGCGAGGAACACTGAAGCTTTCTTT	CSARGRARNTEAFF
TRBV6-2/TRBV6-3	NA	NA	TRBJ2-1	16	TGTGCCAGCAGTTATCGGCTACCGACCATATACAATGAGCAGTTCTTC	CASSYRLPTIYNEQFF
TRBV27	NA	many	TRBJ1-1	13	TGTGCCAGCAGCTGGGGGGTAAGCACTGAAGCTTTCTTT	CASSWGVSTEAFF
TRBV4-1	NA	few	TRBJ2-7	16	TGCGCCAGCAGCCAAGATTGGCTAGGGGTGAGCCACGAGCAGTACTTC	CASSQDWLGVSHEQYF
TRBV4-3	NA	few	TRBJ1-4	18	TGCGCCAGCAGCCAAGATCGCATGTTAAGGGCAACTAATGAAAAACTGTTTTTT	CASSQDRMLRATNEKLFF